This is a list of T cell receptor beta chains from one sample in a study of OX40 agonist ivuxolimab in advanced cancers. Libraries were prepared by immunoSEQ multiplex PCR; TCRdb keeps only in-frame clonotypes and omits some of them. Of about 49,000 clones detected, approximately 84% appear once; the ten largest clones hold about 12%. The specimen was CD4+ or CD8+ T cells sorted from blood, collected in a trial of the OX40 agonist ivuxolimab. These receptors originate from an adult with an advanced solid tumor such as melanoma, head and neck, liver or kidney cancer. CDR3s include the opening cysteine and the closing phenylalanine or tryptophan. D genes are given only for firm matches. Size values are once, few and many counts, or a class for expanded clones, and some rows have none.

CDR3 DNA,CDR3 protein,D gene,V gene,clone size,J gene
TGTGCCAGCAGTCACCCGACAGGGGGAAGGAACTATGGCTACACCTTC,CASSHPTGGRNYGYTF,TRBD1,TRBV27,.,TRBJ1-2
TGTGCCTGGACCCCCGGACACGGCTACACTGAAGCTTTCTTT,CAWTPGHGYTEAFF,.,TRBV30,.,TRBJ1-1
TGTGCCAGCAGGGGGGGGCGGGTGAACACTGAAGCTTTCTTT,CASRGGRVNTEAFF,.,TRBV28,.,TRBJ1-1
TGTGCCAGCAGCCGGGGCCCCACCTACGAGCAGTACTTC,CASSRGPTYEQYF,.,TRBV5-6,.,TRBJ2-7
TGTGCCACCCGCCGGGGACTAGCGGGAGACAATGAGCAGTTCTTC,CATRRGLAGDNEQFF,TRBD2,TRBV6-1,.,TRBJ2-1
TGCACCAGCAGTGGGGATCTGGGCGGGAGCTCCTACAATGAGCAGTTCTTC,CTSSGDLGGSSYNEQFF,.,TRBV1,.,TRBJ2-1
TGTGCCAGCAGTTTAGGGGGGCAAACCACTAGCACAGATACGCAGTATTTT,CASSLGGQTTSTDTQYF,.,TRBV28,.,TRBJ2-3
TGTGCCAGCAGGACTAGCGGGAGCAAGCAGTTCTTC,CASRTSGSKQFF,TRBD2,TRBV6-5,.,TRBJ2-1
TGTGCCACCAGCAGAGGGACAACAGCGGGCGACGGGGAGGCTTTCTTT,CATSRGTTAGDGEAFF,.,TRBV15,.,TRBJ1-1
TGTGCCAGCAGCGTTGGCAGGGGGTCCCCATCCGAGACCCAGTACTTC,CASSVGRGSPSETQYF,TRBD1,TRBV9,.,TRBJ2-5
TGTGCCAGCAGTGGTCCCGGGACAGCCCGAAACACCATATATTTT,CASSGPGTARNTIYF,TRBD1,TRBV6-1,.,TRBJ1-3
TGTGCCATCTTCGAGGATGCAACTAATGAAAAACTGTTTTTT,CAIFEDATNEKLFF,.,TRBV10-3,.,TRBJ1-4
TGTGCCAGCAGGACGAGGCAGGCGAACACCGGGGAGCTGTTTTTT,CASRTRQANTGELFF,.,TRBV13,once,TRBJ2-2
TGTGCCAGCAGCTCAGGACAGGCCAAGGAGGAGCTGTTTTTT,CASSSGQAKEELFF,TRBD1,TRBV11-3,.,TRBJ2-2
TGTGCCAGCAGATATTCGACTAGCGCCTACAATGAGCAGTTCTTC,CASRYSTSAYNEQFF,TRBD2,TRBV6-5,.,TRBJ2-1
TGTGCCAGCAGCATTAGCGGGAGAAGGCAGGACTACGAGCAGTACTTC,CASSISGRRQDYEQYF,TRBD2,TRBV7-8,.,TRBJ2-7
TGTGCCAGTAGTAGCGGGAGGGCTCCACGTGAGGATGAGCAGTTCTTC,CASSSGRAPREDEQFF,TRBD2,TRBV19,.,TRBJ2-1
TGCGCCAGCATGGTAACTAGCGGGAGTTCGGGTGAGCAGTACTTC,CASMVTSGSSGEQYF,TRBD2,TRBV5-1,once,TRBJ2-7
TGTGCCAGCAGCTCCCGACTAGCGGGAGCGGAGGAGCAGTACTTC,CASSSRLAGAEEQYF,TRBD2,TRBV7-9,.,TRBJ2-7
TGTGCCAGCAGCGTAGGACGTACTAGGAATGAGCAGTTCTTC,CASSVGRTRNEQFF,.,TRBV7-9,.,TRBJ2-1
TGTGCCAGCAGCTTCCCGTCCCCTAGCGGGTTTTACAATGAGCAGTTCTTC,CASSFPSPSGFYNEQFF,TRBD2,TRBV7-9,.,TRBJ2-1
TGCGCCAGCAGCCCCCCCGTTATCGGGGACAGGGGGCGATTTGAAGCTTTCTTT,CASSPPVIGDRGRFEAFF,TRBD1,TRBV4-1,.,TRBJ1-1
TGCAGTGCTAATTTGGGCCGGGAGCAGTACTTC,CSANLGREQYF,.,TRBV20-1,.,TRBJ2-7
TGTGCCAGCAGTGCCCGGTGGGGGGATAATGAGCAGTTCTTC,CASSARWGDNEQFF,.,TRBV2,.,TRBJ2-1
TGTGCCAGCTCACCGGGAGAGACCCAGTACTTC,CASSPGETQYF,.,TRBV18,.,TRBJ2-5
TGTGCCAGCTCACCCGGACAGGGGCCCTACGAGCAGTACTTC,CASSPGQGPYEQYF,TRBD1,TRBV18,few,TRBJ2-7
TGCGCCAGCAGCCAAGGTCCCGCGGGAGGACACTACAATGAGCAGTTCTTC,CASSQGPAGGHYNEQFF,TRBD2,TRBV4-1,few,TRBJ2-1
TGCGCCAGCAGCTTGGGGTTGGGTAACATTCAGTACTTC,CASSLGLGNIQYF,.,TRBV5-1,few,TRBJ2-4
TGTGCCAGCACCGAGTTATCGGGTTTCGACGGGGAGCTGTTTTTT,CASTELSGFDGELFF,.,TRBV9,.,TRBJ2-2